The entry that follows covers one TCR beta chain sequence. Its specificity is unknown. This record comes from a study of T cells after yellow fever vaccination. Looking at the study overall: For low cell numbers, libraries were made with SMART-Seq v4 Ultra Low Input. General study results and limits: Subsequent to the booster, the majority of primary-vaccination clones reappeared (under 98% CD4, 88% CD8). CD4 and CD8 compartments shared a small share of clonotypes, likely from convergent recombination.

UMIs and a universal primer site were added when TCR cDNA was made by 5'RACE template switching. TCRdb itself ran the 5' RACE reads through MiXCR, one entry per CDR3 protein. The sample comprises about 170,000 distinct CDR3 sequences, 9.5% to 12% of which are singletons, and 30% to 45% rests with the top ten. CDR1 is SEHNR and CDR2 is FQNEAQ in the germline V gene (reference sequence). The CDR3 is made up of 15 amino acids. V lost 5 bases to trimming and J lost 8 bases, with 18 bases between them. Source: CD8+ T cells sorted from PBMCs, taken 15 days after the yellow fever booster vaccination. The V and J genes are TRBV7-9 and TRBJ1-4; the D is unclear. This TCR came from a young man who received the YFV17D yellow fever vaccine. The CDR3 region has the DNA TGTGCCAGCAGCCAATTTACGGATGGGCAGGAAAAACTGTTTTTT. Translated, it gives CASSQFTDGQEKLFF.